Listed here are 15 T cell receptor beta chains from one sample, sequenced in a study of control samples from healthy donors and cancer patients. Generated by immunoSEQ multiplex PCR, the TCRdb table keeps only in-frame clones and is missing some. The sample holds some 150,000 clones, about 94% seen once. The sequenced sample was PBMCs. Receptor source: a man aged 55 to 70 with colorectal cancer.

This rearrangement joins TRBV2 to TRBJ2-3, with 12 nucleotides matching TRBD2. V shed 4 bases, J shed 7 bases, and the junction held 12 bases outside the gene matches. This CDR3 is 17 amino acids long. Germline V gene sequence: CDR1 SNHLY, CDR2 FYNNEI. CDR3 nucleotide sequence: TGTGCCAGCAGTGCCGCTAGCGGGGGGGCAAAGGAACATACGCAGTATTTT. Translated, it gives CASSAASGGAKEHTQYF.

V is TRBV5-8 and J is TRBJ1-1, with D unresolved. This CDR3 comprises 15 residues. Germline V gene lookup returns CDR1 SGHTS and CDR2 YDEGEE. With 2 bases removed from V and 0 bases from J, the gap between germline ends came to 11 bases. The CDR3 region is CASSFGQVMNTEAFF. For the CDR3, the DNA is TGTGCCAGCAGCTTTGGTCAGGTGATGAACACTGAAGCTTTCTTT.

V usage is TRBV5-1 and J usage is TRBJ2-1; 8 nucleotides match TRBD1. Germline V lookup: CDR1 SGHRS, CDR2 YFSETQ. This CDR3 contains 15 residues. V shed 4 bases and J 9 bases; nucleotides not matched to a gene: 12. CDR3 amino acids: CASSLGPTGAVEQFF. The DNA of the CDR3 is TGCGCCAGCAGCCTGGGACCGACAGGGGCTGTTGAGCAGTTCTTC.

The rearrangement links TRBV6-2 or TRBV6-3 to TRBJ1-6; D is unresolved. The CDR3 is made up of 19 amino acids. V lost 3 bases, J lost 5 bases, and 23 bases lay in between. From germline, CDR1 is MNHEY and CDR2 SVGEGT. Written as DNA, the CDR3 is TGTGCCAGCAGTTATAAGTCCGGACGTACTACGAGGGATAATTCACCCCTCCACTTT. This sequence encodes CASSYKSGRTTRDNSPLHF.

The chain combines TRBV9 with TRBJ2-3; 11 nucleotides line up with TRBD2. The CDR3 has 18 residues. CDR1 and CDR2 (germline): SGDLS, YYNGEE. J lost 0 bases, V lost 1 base, and 7 bases had no gene match. CDR3 region: CASSVRASGGYSTDTQYF. CDR3 nucleotide sequence: TGTGCCAGCAGCGTACGGGCTAGCGGGGGGTATAGCACAGATACGCAGTATTTT.

The gene calls are TRBV6-2 or TRBV6-3 and TRBJ2-7; D may be TRBD1 (5 bases). The CDR3 runs to 15 residues. Trimming removed 2 bases from V and 2 bases from J, with 13 bases in between. Germline CDR1 MNHEY, CDR2 SVGEGT. The CDR3 DNA sequence: TGTGCCAGCAGTTACATTCGGACATCAACCTACGAGCAGTACTTC. This translates into CASSYIRTSTYEQYF.

The chain recombines TRBV4-2 with TRBJ1-1, with 8 bases that match TRBD1. V gave up 2 bases and J gave up 3 bases; unmatched junction bases: 8. Germline CDR1 LGHNA, CDR2 YNFKEQ. The length of the CDR3 is 16 residues. CDR3 in DNA: TGTGCCAGCAGCCAATCTGGACAGGGCCCCTACACTGAAGCTTTCTTT. Translation: CASSQSGQGPYTEAFF.

J is TRBJ2-2 and V is TRBV5-4; 8 bases map to TRBD1. The germline V gene has CDR1 SGHNT and CDR2 YYREEE (reference sequence). With V trimmed by 4 bases and J by 5 bases, 7 bases remained unmatched. This CDR3 spans 15 amino acids. CDR3: CASSLWDRTTGELFF. For the CDR3, the DNA is TGTGCCAGCAGCCTATGGGACAGGACGACCGGGGAGCTGTTTTTT.

The J gene is TRBJ2-3, the V gene TRBV6-6; D call uncertain. The germline V gene encodes CDR1 MNHNY and CDR2 SVGAGI (reference sequence). This CDR3 contains 14 residues. V was trimmed by 0 bases and J by 3 bases, leaving 7 bases between them. CDR3 sequence reads: CASSYSWPTDTQYF. In DNA form, the CDR3 reads TGTGCCAGCAGTTACTCGTGGCCTACAGATACGCAGTATTTT.

The gene calls are TRBV4-1 and TRBJ1-2; D is ambiguous. V was pared by 2 bases and J by 8 bases, with 15 bases between. This CDR3 spans 14 amino acids. Germline CDR1 MGHRA, CDR2 YSYEKL. CDR3 DNA: TGCGCCAGCAGCCAACTTAGGCTGAGCAGCGGCTACACCTTC. It codes for CASSQLRLSSGYTF.

The chain joins TRBV10-1 to TRBJ1-4; no reliable D call. V lost 3 bases and J lost 7, with 15 bases in between. The CDR3 sequence is 15 residues long. Germline-derived CDR1 and CDR2 are WNHNN and SYGVQD (reference sequence). The DNA of the CDR3 is TGCGCCAGCAGTGAAGTCGGCAACCCGATTGAAAAACTGTTTTTT. Translating gives CASSEVGNPIEKLFF.

This sequence joins TRBV7-8 and TRBJ1-5, with 9 bases fitting TRBD1. The trim removed 4 bases at V and 7 bases at J, leaving 8 bases unmatched. The germline CDR1 and CDR2 sequences are SGHVS and FQNEAQ. This CDR3 is built from 15 residues. The CDR3: CASSSRRQGVQPQHF. The CDR3 DNA is TGTGCCAGCAGCTCAAGAAGACAGGGGGTACAGCCCCAGCATTTT. Looking up the rest from reference TRBV7-8 and TRBJ1-5 gives the full variable domain: GAGVSQSPRYKVAKRGQDVALRCDPISGHVSLFWYQQALGQGPEFLTYFQNEAQLDKSGLPSDRFFAERPEGSVSTLKIQRTQQEDSAVYLCASSSRRQGVQPQHFGDGTRLSIL.

The chain is built from TRBV5-1 and TRBJ1-2, with D perhaps TRBD1 (6 bases). This CDR3 spans 15 amino acids. CDR1 SGHRS and CDR2 YFSETQ come from the germline V gene. The V end was cut by 2 bases, the J end by 0 bases, with 11 bases between. CDR3 nucleotides: TGCGCCAGCAGCTTATCAGGGGCCGCTAACTATGGCTACACCTTC. Amino acid sequence: CASSLSGAANYGYTF.

The chain is built from TRBV7-9 and TRBJ2-3; D call uncertain. The CDR3 extends over 12 amino acids. The V end lost 6 bases, the J end lost 3 bases, and 7 bases lay between the germline ends. Germline CDR1 is SEHNR and CDR2 is FQNEAQ (reference sequence). This CDR3 is CASRMGTDTQYF. The DNA of the CDR3 is TGTGCCAGCAGAATGGGGACAGATACGCAGTATTTT.

The chain carries TRBV7-9 and TRBJ2-2; 12 bases map to TRBD1. CDR3 length: 16 amino acids. Trimming removed 8 bases from V and 7 bases from J; junction bases left unmatched: 11. Per the germline V gene, CDR1 is SEHNR and CDR2 is FQNEAQ (reference sequence). CDR3 coding DNA: TGTGCCAGCGCCTTGCCGGGACAGGGGGCGAACGGGGAGCTGTTTTTT. This translates into CASALPGQGANGELFF.